The 29 T cell receptor beta chains below come from one sample, sequenced in a study of CD8 T cells in Susac syndrome. With random hexamers, roughly 0.45 to 1 ug RNA was reverse transcribed. From the immunoSEQ multiplex PCR reads, TCRdb called clonotypes with MiXCR, one entry per CDR3 protein. The data hold about 80,000 distinct CDR3 sequences, with roughly 94% observed a single time. Input material: CD8+ T cells from PBMCs. These receptors originate from a human donor in good health.

This clonotype was seen a single time. The chain combines TRBV7-8 with TRBJ1-5; no reliable D call. CDR1 is SGHVS and CDR2 is FQNEAQ in the germline V gene. The CDR3 is 16 residues long. Trimming removed 5 bases from V and 3 bases from J, with 17 bases in between. The DNA for the CDR3 is TGTGCCAGCAGCACCAGTTCGGAAGATCCCAATCAGCCCCAGCATTTT. It yields the protein CASSTSSEDPNQPQHF.

The chain couples TRBV5-1 to TRBJ2-7; 10 bases match TRBD2. Germline CDR1 is SGHRS and CDR2 is YFSETQ. V lost 4 bases and J lost 7; bases outside the gene matches: 8. The length of the CDR3 is 14 residues. CDR3 region: CASSPAGGPREQYV. Written as DNA, the CDR3 is TGCGCCAGCAGCCCAGCGGGAGGGCCAAGGGAGCAGTACGTC.

This chain joins TRBV15 and TRBJ1-2, with unresolved D. This CDR3 contains 14 residues. Germline lookup yields CDR1 LNHNV and CDR2 YYDKDF (reference sequence). The V end lost 0 bases, the J end lost 4 bases, and 9 bases lay between the germline ends. The CDR3 sequence: CATSRDGQLYGYTF. The CDR3 nucleotides read TGTGCCACCAGCAGAGATGGGCAGCTCTATGGCTACACCTTC.

V gene TRBV4-1 combines with J gene TRBJ2-2; TRBD2 is a possible D gene (6 bases). Per the germline V gene, CDR1 is MGHRA and CDR2 is YSYEKL. This CDR3 spans 16 amino acids. Trimming took 3 bases from V and 7 from J, leaving 18 bases between them. The CDR3 loop reads CASSHNQDYQNGELFF. CDR3 nucleotides: TGCGCCAGCAGCCATAATCAGGACTATCAAAACGGGGAGCTGTTTTTT.

V gene TRBV6-5 combines with J gene TRBJ1-2; 9 bases match TRBD1. The germline V gene has CDR1 MNHEY and CDR2 SVGAGI. Losses at the gene ends were 1 base for V and 8 bases for J; bases not matched to a gene: 11. This CDR3 spans 16 amino acids. The CDR3 DNA is TGTGCCAGCAGTTACTTACCGGGACAGGGAGTGGAAGGCTACACCTTC. It codes for CASSYLPGQGVEGYTF.

The chain uses TRBV20-1 and TRBJ1-6; 7 bases map to TRBD1. Germline V gene lookup returns CDR1 DFQATT and CDR2 SNEGSKA (reference sequence). V dropped 2 bases and J dropped 9; count of bases not matched to a gene: 7. The CDR3 loop spans 14 amino acids. For the CDR3, the DNA is TGCAGTGCTAGACCTGCCAGGGGGGGTTCACCCCTCCACTTT. The encoded protein is CSARPARGGSPLHF.

The chain links TRBV27 to TRBJ1-5; a possible D gene is TRBD1 (6 bases). The CDR3 totals 15 residues. V was pared by 4 bases and J by 8 bases, with 18 bases between. The germline V gene has CDR1 MNHEY and CDR2 SMNVEV (reference sequence). The CDR3 coding sequence is TGTGCCAGCAGTTCCGGACAGTACGGCCGGAAGCCCCAGCATTTT. Protein product: CASSSGQYGRKPQHF.

The chain combines TRBV27 with TRBJ2-5, with D perhaps matching TRBD2 (6 bases). V lost 4 bases and J 5 bases, leaving 11 bases between the germline ends. Germline CDR1 is MNHEY and CDR2 is SMNVEV (reference sequence). The CDR3 length is 13 residues. The CDR3 loop reads CASSWPGEETQYF. In DNA, the CDR3 is TGTGCCAGCAGTTGGCCGGGGGAGGAGACCCAGTACTTC.

This chain uses TRBV4-1 with TRBJ2-1; maybe TRBD1 (5 bases). CDR3 length equals 13 residues. Germline lookup yields CDR1 MGHRA and CDR2 YSYEKL. The ends were cut back, 5 bases at V and 4 bases at J, with 9 bases in the middle. The CDR3 region is CASSLGQYNEQFF. The CDR3 region has the DNA TGCGCCAGCAGCTTGGGGCAGTACAATGAGCAGTTCTTC.

This clonotype was seen only once. The V and J genes are TRBV7-8 and TRBJ2-3; 11 bases agree with TRBD2. Looked up from germline, CDR1 is SGHVS and CDR2 is FQNEAQ. J was trimmed by 2 bases and V by 3 bases; bases with no gene match: 10. The CDR3 is made up of 18 amino acids. The CDR3 sequence: CASSFPRETSGTTDTQYF. The CDR3 DNA is TGTGCCAGCAGCTTCCCCAGGGAGACTAGCGGGACCACAGATACGCAGTATTTT. The whole variable domain, filled in from reference TRBV7-8 and TRBJ2-3, reads GAGVSQSPRYKVAKRGQDVALRCDPISGHVSLFWYQQALGQGPEFLTYFQNEAQLDKSGLPSDRFFAERPEGSVSTLKIQRTQQEDSAVYLCASSFPRETSGTTDTQYFGPGTRLTVL.

This rearrangement joins TRBV28 to TRBJ1-5; D is unclear. Germline V gene lookup returns CDR1 MDHEN and CDR2 SYDVKM. V was pared by 3 bases and J by 0 bases, with 9 bases between. The CDR3 is made up of 15 amino acids. DNA for the CDR3: TGTGCCAGCAGTTTCGGGGATTATAGCAATCAGCCCCAGCATTTT. Translation gives CASSFGDYSNQPQHF. The entire variable domain, with the rest obtained from reference TRBV28 and TRBJ1-5, is as follows: DVKVTQSSRYLVKRTGEKVFLECVQDMDHENMFWYRQDPGLGLRLIYFSYDVKMKEKGDIPEGYSVSREKKERFSLILESASTNQTSMYLCASSFGDYSNQPQHFGDGTRLSIL.

The chain joins TRBV9 to TRBJ1-2; maybe TRBD1 (6 bases). CDR3 length: 13 amino acids. Germline assignment: CDR1 SGDLS and CDR2 YYNGEE. The V gene lost 8 bases and the J gene lost 5 bases, with 16 bases spanning the gap. The CDR3 DNA follows: TGTGCCAGTGGGGGACACGCGCGTTATGGCTACACCTTC. This gives the protein CASGGHARYGYTF. Full variable domain (outside the CDR3, taken from reference TRBV9 and TRBJ1-2): DSGVTQTPKHLITATGQRVTLRCSPRSGDLSVYWYQQSLDQGLQFLIQYYNGEERAKGNILERFSAQQFPDLHSELNLSSLELGDSALYFCASGGHARYGYTFGSGTRLTVV.

The J gene is TRBJ1-5, the V gene TRBV7-9, with D tentatively TRBD1 (6 bases). CDR3 size: 14 residues. Per germline, CDR1 SEHNR and CDR2 FQNEAQ (reference sequence). V was pared by 5 bases and J by 3 bases, with 11 bases between. CDR3 nucleotides: TGTGCCAGCAGCGGTACAGGGATCAATCAGCCCCAGCATTTT. It yields the protein CASSGTGINQPQHF.

The chain joins TRBV6-2 or TRBV6-3 to TRBJ2-3; unclear D gene. The V end lost 7 bases, the J end lost 2 bases, and 19 bases lay between the germline ends. This CDR3 contains 16 residues. Germline V lookup: CDR1 MNHEY, CDR2 SVGEGT. CDR3 sequence (DNA): TGTGCCAGCAATCCGGACGGGTCGTGGATCACAGATACGCAGTATTTT. Translation: CASNPDGSWITDTQYF.

This chain joins TRBV2 and TRBJ2-1; D is possibly TRBD2 (6 bases). CDR3 length equals 13 residues. CDR1 is SNHLY and CDR2 is FYNNEI in the germline V gene. Trimming stripped 4 bases from V and 5 bases from J, with 9 bases between. The CDR3 spells CASSALANNEQFF. The CDR3 DNA reads as TGTGCCAGCAGTGCTCTAGCGAACAATGAGCAGTTCTTC. Combining the CDR3 with reference TRBV2 and TRBJ2-1 gives the whole variable domain EPEVTQTPSHQVTQMGQEVILRCVPISNHLYFYWYRQILGQKVEFLVSFYNNEISEKSEIFDDQFSVERPDGSNFTLKIRSTKLEDSAMYFCASSALANNEQFFGPGTRLTVL.

V and J are TRBV6-6 and TRBJ1-5, with D perhaps TRBD1 (6 bases). The CDR3 contains 15 residues. V was clipped by 7 bases and J by 1 base, with 14 bases between them. Per the germline V gene, CDR1 is MNHNY and CDR2 is SVGAGI (reference sequence). CDR3 in amino acids: CASIGGGGSNQPQHF. The CDR3 DNA reads as TGTGCCAGCATAGGGGGTGGGGGCAGCAATCAGCCCCAGCATTTT.

A remark on this clonotype: One end of the junction varies from germline; a read error may be responsible. The gene calls are TRBV7-7 and TRBJ2-5; a possible D gene is TRBD2 (6 bases). This CDR3 is 14 amino acids long. Germline V gene lookup returns CDR1 SSHAT and CDR2 FNYEAQ (reference sequence). CDR3 region: CASSPWGSGETQYF. The CDR3 nucleotides are TGTGCTAGCAGCCCTTGGGGTAGCGGTGAGACCCAGTACTTC.

The chain couples TRBV4-1 to TRBJ1-2; TRBD1 is a possible D gene (5 bases). The CDR3 runs 17 residues. The germline V gene encodes CDR1 MGHRA and CDR2 YSYEKL. The V gene lost 0 bases and the J gene lost 6 bases, with 20 bases spanning the gap. In DNA form, the CDR3 reads TGCGCCAGCAGCCAAGAGAAGTCGGGACTTGGGCATAATGGCTACACCTTC. It is translated as CASSQEKSGLGHNGYTF.

This chain connects TRBV7-9 to TRBJ2-1; 13 bases are a match to TRBD2. The V gene's germline CDR1 is SEHNR and CDR2 FQNEAQ (reference sequence). CDR3 length: 16 residues. The V gene end was trimmed by 4 bases and the J gene end by 2 bases; junction bases not matched to a gene: 2. Here the CDR3 DNA reads TGTGCCAGCAGCTCCGGACTAGCGGGGGCCTACAATGAGCAGTTCTTC. Protein sequence: CASSSGLAGAYNEQFF. Together with reference TRBV7-9 and TRBJ2-1, the CDR3 gives the full variable domain: DTGVSQNPRHKITKRGQNVTFRCDPISEHNRLYWYRQTLGQGPEFLTYFQNEAQLEKSRLLSDRFSAERPKGSFSTLEIQRTEQGDSAMYLCASSSGLAGAYNEQFFGPGTRLTVL.

V is TRBV12-3 or TRBV12-4 and J is TRBJ1-5; a possible D gene is TRBD1 (6 bases). The germline V and J ends were trimmed by 6 bases and 5 bases, with 8 bases remaining between them. This CDR3 is built from 12 residues. In nucleotides, the CDR3 is TGTGCCAGCAGACAGGGAGATCAGCCCCAGCATTTT. It encodes CASRQGDQPQHF.

The chain carries TRBV19 and TRBJ2-2; D remains unclear. This CDR3 region has 14 residues. Trimming left V 6 bases short and J 0 bases short, with 8 bases between. Germline V gives CDR1 LNHDA, CDR2 SQIVND (reference sequence). The CDR3 DNA reads as TGTGCCAGTAGCGAGTTCGCGAACACCGGGGAGCTGTTTTTT. It is translated as CASSEFANTGELFF.

This chain joins TRBV7-9 and TRBJ2-3; D gene uncertain. V was shortened by 1 base and J by 2 bases, with 10 bases between the two germline ends. CDR3 length: 15 residues. Germline CDR1 is SEHNR and CDR2 is FQNEAQ (reference sequence). The CDR3 DNA is TGTGCCAGCAGCTTAGAAATGCCGAACACAGATACGCAGTATTTT. This codes for CASSLEMPNTDTQYF.

V and J are TRBV5-4 and TRBJ1-2, with D possibly TRBD1 on 6 matching bases. This CDR3 has 14 residues. Germline V CDR1 and CDR2: SGHNT, YYREEE (reference sequence). V was cut by 0 bases and J by 4 bases, with 10 bases left in between. This chain's CDR3 is CASSLEQGIYGYTF. Written as DNA, the CDR3 is TGTGCCAGCAGCTTGGAGCAGGGGATCTATGGCTACACCTTC.

The V gene is TRBV27, the J gene TRBJ1-1; perhaps TRBD1 as D (5 bases). V shed 3 bases and J shed 4 bases, with 12 bases lying between them. The V gene's germline CDR1 is MNHEY and CDR2 SMNVEV (reference sequence). This CDR3 spans 14 amino acids. CDR3 bases: TGTGCCAGCAGTTTGCAGGGCGAAGGCACTGAAGCTTTCTTT. Translated: CASSLQGEGTEAFF.

This chain links TRBV3-1 with TRBJ1-6; no reliable D call. The CDR3 spans 16 residues. V lost 3 bases to trimming and J lost 7 bases, with 16 bases between them. The V gene's germline CDR1 is LGHDT and CDR2 YNNKEL (reference sequence). This CDR3 is CASSHAFWRVNSPLHF. The CDR3, as DNA: TGTGCCAGCAGCCACGCCTTCTGGAGGGTGAATTCACCCCTCCACTTT.

The chain couples TRBV9 to TRBJ1-5; D remains unclear. The CDR3 covers 14 residues. The V end was cut by 3 bases, the J end by 7 bases, with 14 bases between. The germline V gene has CDR1 SGDLS and CDR2 YYNGEE. DNA of the CDR3: TGTGCCAGCAGCGGCGAATCGGCGAGCCAGCCCCAGCATTTT. Protein product: CASSGESASQPQHF.

CDR3 sequence: CASSRSGTSSSYNEQFF. The DNA for the CDR3 is TGTGCCAGTAGTAGATCAGGGACTTCTAGCTCCTACAATGAGCAGTTCTTC. The chain links TRBV19 to TRBJ2-1, with a possible D match to TRBD2 (6 bases). The CDR3 length is 17 residues. V lost 4 bases, J lost 0 bases, and 16 bases lay in between. Germline CDR1 is LNHDA and CDR2 is SQIVND (reference sequence).

The V call is TRBV7-9, the J call TRBJ1-4; no definite D call. Germline V gives CDR1 SEHNR, CDR2 FQNEAQ (reference sequence). CDR3 length: 14 residues. Trimming removed 4 bases at V and 4 bases at J, with 10 bases between. CDR3 coding DNA: TGTGCCAGCAGCTCCCCACCCCTTAATGAAAAACTGTTTTTT. Amino acids: CASSSPPLNEKLFF.

The chain recombines TRBV9 with TRBJ2-7, with 7 bases fitting TRBD1. This CDR3 has 16 residues. Germline values: CDR1 SGDLS, CDR2 YYNGEE. The V and J ends lost 3 bases and 2 bases, in that order; junction bases with no gene match: 11. The CDR3: CASSDSTSQGAYEQYF. DNA for the CDR3: TGTGCCAGCAGCGATAGTACCAGTCAGGGGGCCTACGAGCAGTACTTC.